What follows describes a single TCR beta chain. This sample is drawn from a study of memory CD4+ T cells and cytomegalovirus serostatus. Study-level information: Of the healthy Belgian adults, 9 were CMV seropositive and 24 seronegative.

Single viable CD3+CD4+CD8-CD45RO+ cells were sorted as the memory CD4+ T cells. There are 14 residues in the CDR3. The V end lost 4 bases, the J end lost 2 bases, and 9 bases lay between the germline ends. Germline V gene lookup returns CDR1 SGHRS and CDR2 YFSETQ. The assay was immunoSEQ multiplex PCR, and TCRdb's table has in-frame clones only and misses some. The data show 25,000 to 30,000 clones, more than 60% seen once. The chain employs TRBV5-1 and TRBJ1-4; D is unclear. This clonotype was sampled from an adult in good health and CMV-seronegative. Specimen: memory CD4+ T cells from blood. This CDR3 is CASSERVTNEKLFF. The CDR3 DNA reads as TGCGCCAGCAGCGAGAGGGTGACTAATGAAAAACTGTTTTTT. Drawing the rest from reference TRBV5-1 and TRBJ1-4, the complete variable domain is KAGVTQTPRYLIKTRGQQVTLSCSPISGHRSVSWYQQTPGQGLQFLFEYFSETQRNKGNFPGRFSGRQFSNSRSEMNVSTLELGDSALYLCASSERVTNEKLFFGSGTQLSVL.